This record looks at one T cell receptor (beta chain) sequence and its context. Its antigen is currently not known. Base quality data are lacking; no much larger clone is found one base away. The data derive from a study of control samples from healthy donors and cancer patients (dated by TCRdb to the early 2020s). V is shortened by 2 bases, J by 0 bases, and the region joining them spans 8 bases. The CDR3 measures 15 amino acids from cysteine to phenylalanine. Of the read, only the CDR3 DNA is kept; its 45 bases are in frame from base 1. CDR1 and CDR2 were assigned from the germline V gene as SGHRS and YFSETQ. The library was made by the immunoSEQ multiplex PCR assay. Sourced from immuneACCESS, this table was stored by TCRdb with only in-frame sequences that have V and J called. A share of the clones is absent; for the studies checked, an unresolved V gene accounts for under half, and the remainder has no known explanation. The sample table contains about 130,000 clones; only one count was recorded for about 90% of them. Jointly, the top ten make up around 2.1% of the sample.

Sequencing input: blood. The V and J genes are TRBV5-1 and TRBJ2-2; no D gene is confidently identified. The source of this sequence is a woman between 45 and 65 years old in good health. The CDR3 is CASSLPTPNTGELFF. The DNA sequence is given as TGCGCCAGCAGCTTACCAACACCGAACACCGGGGAGCTGTTTTTT. The CDR3, completed at both ends by the reference TRBV5-1 and TRBJ2-2 genes, gives the full variable domain KAGVTQTPRYLIKTRGQQVTLSCSPISGHRSVSWYQQTPGQGLQFLFEYFSETQRNKGNFPGRFSGRQFSNSRSEMNVSTLELGDSALYLCASSLPTPNTGELFFGEGSRLTVL.